One sample yielded the 20 T cell receptor beta chains listed below, sequenced in a study of CD8 T cells in Susac syndrome. A quantity of roughly 0.5 to 1 ug RNA underwent reverse transcription using random hexamers. TCRdb redid the calling of the immunoSEQ multiplex PCR reads with MiXCR, one entry per CDR3 protein. The sample lists over 150,000 distinct CDR3 sequences, roughly 94% seen once, with 0.099% in the top ten. Input material: CD4+ T cells from PBMCs. The receptors shown here come from a human donor with Susac syndrome.

This chain uses TRBV7-3 with TRBJ2-3; tentatively, D is TRBD2 (7 bases). Germline-derived CDR1 and CDR2 are SGHTA and FQGTGA. The CDR3 length is 14 residues. Trimming pared 4 bases from V and 3 bases from J, leaving 11 bases between. DNA for the CDR3: TGTGCCAGCAGCTGGGGGGGCCTGACAGATACGCAGTATTTT. As protein: CASSWGGLTDTQYF.

This chain uses TRBV28 with TRBJ1-4; no definite D call. Per the germline V gene, CDR1 is MDHEN and CDR2 is SYDVKM. Trimming cost V 7 bases and J 4 bases, with 13 bases left between them. The CDR3 sequence is 14 residues long. The CDR3 sequence: CASTQIVLNEKLFF. The CDR3 DNA sequence: TGTGCCAGCACACAAATTGTTCTTAATGAAAAACTGTTTTTT.

The gene calls are TRBV20-1 and TRBJ1-5, with 7 bases aligning to TRBD1. The CDR3 is 13 amino acids. From germline, CDR1 is DFQATT and CDR2 SNEGSKA (reference sequence). The J segment lost 0 bases and the V segment lost 5 bases, leaving 1 base of the junction unmatched. The CDR3 DNA reads as TGCAGTGCTCAGGGGGTTAGCAATCAGCCCCAGCATTTT. Its protein is CSAQGVSNQPQHF.

V is TRBV6-6 and J is TRBJ2-7, with D possibly matching TRBD2 (5 bases). Trimming stripped 6 bases from V and 4 bases from J, with 13 bases between. The CDR3 is made up of 13 amino acids. Germline CDR1 reads MNHNY; CDR2 reads SVGAGI (reference sequence). The CDR3 bases are TGTGCCAGCAGAGACGGACGGGGATACGAGCAGTACTTC. This encodes CASRDGRGYEQYF.

The V call is TRBV15, the J call TRBJ2-5; 11 positions match TRBD2. The CDR3 sequence is 15 residues long. The germline gives CDR1 LNHNV, CDR2 YYDKDF (reference sequence). After removal of 4 bases from V and 7 bases from J, the junction contained 8 bases not matched to a gene. The CDR3 loop is CATSILTSGVGTQYF. The CDR3 DNA is TGTGCCACCAGCATCCTGACTAGCGGGGTGGGGACCCAGTACTTC.

The chain carries TRBV25-1 and TRBJ2-3; TRBD2 matches 12 bases. The germline gives CDR1 MGHDK, CDR2 SYGVNS. V lost 4 bases, J lost 5 bases, and 10 bases stayed unmatched. CDR3 length: 17 amino acids. DNA of the CDR3: TGTGCCAGCAGTGTACGGACTAGCGGGGCCCCCCAAGATACGCAGTATTTT. Its protein product is CASSVRTSGAPQDTQYF.

The CDR3 nucleotides are TGTGCCAGCTCACGAGACAGGGGAATTGTGAACGAGCAGTACTTC. Translating it yields CASSRDRGIVNEQYF. The rearrangement uses TRBV18 and TRBJ2-7; TRBD1 matches 8 bases. The CDR3 is 15 amino acids. Trimming took 4 bases from V and 5 from J; bases not matched to a gene: 10. Germline-derived CDR1 and CDR2 are KGHSH and LQKENI.

V usage is TRBV12-3 or TRBV12-4 and J usage is TRBJ2-3; D is uncertain. Trimming pared 5 bases from V and 2 bases from J, leaving 8 bases between. The CDR3 has 13 residues. The CDR3 loop is CASSPRTTDTQYF. CDR3 DNA sequence: TGTGCCAGCAGTCCCAGAACCACAGATACGCAGTATTTT.

The V gene is TRBV6-5, the J gene TRBJ2-3; D not certain. Germline V CDR1 and CDR2: MNHEY, SVGAGI. This CDR3 contains 11 residues. Trimming shortened V by 8 bases and J by 7 bases, and 10 bases separated the two germline ends. The CDR3 protein is CASGPIHTQYF. CDR3 bases: TGTGCCAGCGGGCCAATTCATACGCAGTATTTT.

The chain uses TRBV4-3 and TRBJ2-2; 12 bases fit TRBD2. Germline V gives CDR1 LGHNA, CDR2 YSLEER. The CDR3 length is 17 residues. After removal of 4 bases from V and 3 bases from J, the junction contained 6 bases not matched to a gene. The CDR3 protein is CASSPMGLAGDTGELFF. CDR3 in DNA: TGCGCCAGCAGCCCCATGGGACTAGCGGGTGACACCGGGGAGCTGTTTTTT.

The chain combines TRBV12-5 with TRBJ1-5; D possibly corresponds to TRBD1 (5 bases). V was clipped by 6 bases and J by 1 base, with 16 bases between them. This CDR3 region has 16 residues. Germline V gene data show CDR1 as LGHNT and CDR2 as FRNRAP. CDR3 sequence reads: CASGPTFGTSNQPQHF. In nucleotides, the CDR3 is TGTGCTAGTGGCCCAACGTTTGGGACGAGCAATCAGCCCCAGCATTTT.

The chain recombines TRBV19 with TRBJ1-2, with a possible D match to TRBD1 (5 bases). With 7 bases removed from V and 2 bases from J, the gap between germline ends came to 17 bases. This CDR3 spans 15 amino acids. In germline, CDR1 is LNHDA, CDR2 SQIVND (reference sequence). In DNA, the CDR3 is TGTGCCAGTACGGACGGGGCTCTACACAACTATGGCTACACCTTC. Encoded protein: CASTDGALHNYGYTF.

The chain joins TRBV12-3 or TRBV12-4 to TRBJ2-7; the D is unclear. The CDR3 spans 11 residues. The ends were cut back, 6 bases at V and 6 bases at J, with 9 bases in the middle. CDR3 loop: CASSYAIEQYF. The CDR3 bases are TGTGCCAGCAGCTATGCTATCGAGCAGTACTTC.

The chain couples TRBV29-1 to TRBJ2-3; 7 nucleotides agree with TRBD1. Germline V lookup: CDR1 SQVTM, CDR2 ANQGSEA. Trimming at V came to 5 bases and at J to 6 bases, leaving 5 bases not matched to a gene. This CDR3 region has 12 residues. This chain's CDR3 is CSVSTGEDTQYF. The CDR3 DNA follows: TGCAGCGTTTCCACAGGGGAGGATACGCAGTATTTT.

This clonotype was counted once. The J gene is TRBJ2-1, the V gene TRBV20-1; perhaps TRBD1 as D (5 bases). The CDR3 spans 15 residues. Looked up from germline, CDR1 is DFQATT and CDR2 is SNEGSKA (reference sequence). Trimming removed 3 bases from V and 2 bases from J, with 14 bases in between. This CDR3 reads CSARYARGTYNEQFF. In nucleotides, the CDR3 is TGCAGTGCTAGGTATGCTAGGGGCACCTACAATGAGCAGTTCTTC.

The chain recombines TRBV10-3 with TRBJ1-5, with 9 bases identical to TRBD1. There are 14 residues in the CDR3. The germline V gene has CDR1 ENHRY and CDR2 SYGVKD. J lost 5 bases, V lost 3 bases, and 2 bases had no gene match. The CDR3, as DNA: TGTGCCATCAGTGAATGGACAGGGGATCAGCCCCAGCATTTT. Translation gives CAISEWTGDQPQHF.

The rearrangement uses TRBV18 and TRBJ2-1, with 9 nucleotides matching TRBD2. The CDR3 runs to 16 residues. Per the germline V gene, CDR1 is KGHSH and CDR2 is LQKENI. Trimming removed 3 bases from V and 8 bases from J; junction bases left unmatched: 11. The CDR3 DNA is TGTGCCAGCTCACCCCCGACTAGCGGCACAAGGGATGAGCAGTTCTTC. Its protein product is CASSPPTSGTRDEQFF. Together with reference TRBV18 and TRBJ2-1, the CDR3 gives the full variable domain: NAGVMQNPRHLVRRRGQEARLRCSPMKGHSHVYWYRQLPEEGLKFMVYLQKENIIDESGMPKERFSAEFPKEGPSILRIQQVVRGDSAAYFCASSPPTSGTRDEQFFGPGTRLTVL.

V usage is TRBV3-1 and J usage is TRBJ1-1; D not certain. There are 11 residues in the CDR3. Germline lookup yields CDR1 LGHDT and CDR2 YNNKEL (reference sequence). Trimming removed 3 bases from V and 6 bases from J, with 5 bases in between. CDR3 protein: CASSQGPEAFF. The CDR3 DNA is TGTGCCAGCAGCCAGGGTCCTGAAGCTTTCTTT.

This sequence joins TRBV15 and TRBJ1-5; D is undetermined. This CDR3 has 16 amino acids. Trimming cost V 0 bases and J 2 bases, with 11 bases left between them. Germline loops: CDR1 LNHNV, CDR2 YYDKDF (reference sequence). The CDR3 region is CATSRDSGNGNQPQHF. In DNA form, the CDR3 reads TGTGCCACCAGCAGAGATTCTGGAAATGGCAATCAGCCCCAGCATTTT.

This CDR3 is CAVRREEADTQYF. The CDR3 nucleotides are TGTGCCGTACGACGGGAGGAGGCAGATACGCAGTATTTT. This chain joins TRBV5-5 and TRBJ2-3, with 7 bases identical to TRBD2. The CDR3 has 13 amino acids. Unmatched junction bases numbered 9, after V lost 10 bases and J lost 4 bases. Germline V gene data show CDR1 as SGHKS and CDR2 as YYEKEE (reference sequence).